A selection of T cell receptor beta chains follows, all from one sample in a study of human T cells and chemical hapten exposure. Each CDR3 protein is one row after TCRdb ran MiXCR on the RACE reads. The table has some 190,000 distinct CDR3 sequences, approximately 20% seen once. Sequences were derived from whole blood, sampled in connection with sensitization to the hapten diphenylcyclopropenone (DPC). These receptors were obtained from a woman aged 50 to 60 with alopecia areata. Some clones in this sample may be carry-over from other donors' samples. The CDR3 runs from the conserved cysteine through the conserved F or W. D genes are given only for firm matches. Size values are once, few and many counts, or a class for expanded clones, and some rows have none.

j_gene	d_gene	v_gene	abundance	CDR3aa	CDR3nt
TRBJ1-2	.	TRBV4-1	.	CASSPDGSRGYTF	TGCGCCAGCAGCCCGGACGGGTCACGGGGCTACACCTTC
TRBJ2-3	.	TRBV11-2	.	CASSLVAPTDTQYF	TGTGCCAGCAGCTTAGTTGCCCCCACAGATACGCAGTATTTT
TRBJ2-2	TRBD2	TRBV6-5	.	CASSRQGLGVTGELFF	TGTGCCAGCAGCCGGCAGGGACTAGGCGTCACCGGGGAGCTGTTTTTT
TRBJ1-5	.	TRBV20-1	once	CSASTAYSNQPQHF	TGCAGTGCCTCGACAGCGTATAGCAATCAGCCCCAGCATTTT
TRBJ1-5	.	TRBV10-1	few	CASSEPQSGEFENQPQHF	TGCGCCAGCAGTGAGCCGCAATCCGGGGAGTTTGAGAATCAGCCCCAGCATTTT
TRBJ2-1	.	TRBV28	.	CASSAIGISYNEQFF	TGTGCCAGCAGTGCCATTGGTATATCCTACAATGAGCAGTTCTTC
TRBJ2-1	TRBD2	TRBV20-1	.	CSARGSGKGNEQFF	TGCAGTGCTAGGGGTAGCGGGAAAGGTAATGAGCAGTTCTTC
TRBJ2-3	TRBD2	TRBV14	.	CASSPRTSGRMDTQYF	TGTGCCAGCAGCCCCCGGACTAGCGGGAGAATGGATACGCAGTATTTT
TRBJ1-1	.	TRBV20-1	.	CSARDRRDRTEAFF	TGCAGTGCTAGAGATCGGCGGGACCGCACTGAAGCTTTCTTT
TRBJ2-7	.	TRBV7-8	.	CASRSLAHGSYEQYF	TGTGCCAGCAGATCTCTGGCCCACGGCTCCTACGAGCAGTACTTC
TRBJ1-5	.	TRBV27	few	CASSLDGISNQPQHF	TGTGCCAGCAGTTTAGACGGGATTAGCAATCAGCCCCAGCATTTT
TRBJ2-7	TRBD2	TRBV7-8	many	CASSLAGGTYEQYF	TGTGCCAGCAGCTTAGCGGGAGGGACCTACGAGCAGTACTTC
TRBJ2-6	TRBD2	TRBV2	few	CASSEEGGTGANVLTF	TGTGCCAGCAGTGAAGAGGGAGGGACTGGGGCCAACGTCCTGACTTTC
TRBJ1-1	.	TRBV5-1	few	CASSFGGDTEAFF	TGCGCCAGCAGCTTTGGGGGGGACACTGAAGCTTTCTTT
TRBJ2-1	TRBD2	TRBV7-8	many	CASGLAGGPEQFF	TGTGCCAGCGGTCTAGCGGGTGGACCGGAGCAGTTCTTC
TRBJ1-1	.	TRBV7-9	few	CASSLASGVIAVPNTEAFF	TGTGCCAGCAGCTTAGCCTCAGGAGTAATAGCGGTACCGAACACTGAAGCTTTCTTT
TRBJ1-2	.	TRBV29-1	many	CSVEDEDYGYTF	TGCAGCGTTGAAGACGAAGACTATGGCTACACCTTC
TRBJ2-2	.	TRBV9	.	CASGKQGNTGELFF	TGTGCCAGCGGAAAACAGGGGAACACCGGGGAGCTGTTTTTT
TRBJ2-3	.	TRBV18	.	CASSLDPPGVGTDTQYF	TGTGCCAGCTCACTCGACCCCCCAGGCGTGGGCACAGATACGCAGTATTTT
TRBJ1-1	.	TRBV29-1	.	CSVGFSVNTEAFF	TGCAGCGTTGGCTTTTCGGTGAACACTGAAGCTTTCTTT
TRBJ2-1	TRBD2	TRBV5-1	few	CASSLLAGGPSDSYGQFF	TGCGCCAGCAGCTTACTAGCGGGAGGCCCATCCGACTCTTATGGGCAGTTCTTC
TRBJ2-7	TRBD2	TRBV5-1	.	CASSWGLAGRHSDEQYF	TGCGCCAGCAGCTGGGGACTAGCGGGCCGTCATAGCGACGAGCAGTACTTC
TRBJ2-1	.	TRBV5-1	.	CASSLEGIVYNEQFF	TGCGCCAGCAGCTTGGAAGGGATTGTCTACAATGAGCAGTTCTTC
TRBJ2-5	TRBD2	TRBV24-1	.	CATSDFSAGELGTQYF	TGTGCCACCAGTGATTTTAGCGCGGGAGAGTTAGGGACCCAGTACTTC
TRBJ2-1	.	TRBV19	.	CASRHSHYNEQFF	TGTGCCAGTAGGCATTCCCACTACAATGAGCAGTTCTTC
TRBJ2-7	.	TRBV20-1	.	CSAKGTYSYEQYF	TGCAGTGCTAAAGGGACATACTCCTACGAGCAGTACTTC
TRBJ1-5	TRBD1	TRBV12-3/TRBV12-4	.	CASSLDRDRHQPQHF	TGTGCCAGCAGTTTAGACCGGGACAGGCATCAGCCCCAGCATTTT
TRBJ2-1	.	TRBV27	.	CASSGWTGGYGEQFF	TGTGCCAGCAGTGGTTGGACCGGGGGTTACGGTGAGCAGTTCTTC
TRBJ2-7	.	TRBV20-1	.	CSASSSRSSYEQYF	TGCAGTGCTAGTAGTTCAAGGAGCTCCTACGAGCAGTACTTC
TRBJ2-1	.	TRBV5-1	.	CASSLFAGVSYNEQFF	TGCGCCAGCAGCTTGTTTGCCGGGGTGTCCTACAATGAGCAGTTCTTC